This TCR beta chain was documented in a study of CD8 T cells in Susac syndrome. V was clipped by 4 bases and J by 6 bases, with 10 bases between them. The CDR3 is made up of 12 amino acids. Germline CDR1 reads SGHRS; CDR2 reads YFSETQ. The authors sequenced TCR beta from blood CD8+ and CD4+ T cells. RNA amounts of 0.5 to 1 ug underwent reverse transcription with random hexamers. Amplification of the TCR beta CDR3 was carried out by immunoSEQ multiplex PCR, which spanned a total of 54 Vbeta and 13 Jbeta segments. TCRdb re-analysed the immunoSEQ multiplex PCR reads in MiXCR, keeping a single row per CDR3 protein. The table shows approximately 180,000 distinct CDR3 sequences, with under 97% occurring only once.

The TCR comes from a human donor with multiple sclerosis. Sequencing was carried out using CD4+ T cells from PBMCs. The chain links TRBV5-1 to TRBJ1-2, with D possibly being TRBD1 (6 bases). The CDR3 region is CASSTGNDGYTF. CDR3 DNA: TGCGCCAGCAGCACAGGGAATGATGGCTACACCTTC.